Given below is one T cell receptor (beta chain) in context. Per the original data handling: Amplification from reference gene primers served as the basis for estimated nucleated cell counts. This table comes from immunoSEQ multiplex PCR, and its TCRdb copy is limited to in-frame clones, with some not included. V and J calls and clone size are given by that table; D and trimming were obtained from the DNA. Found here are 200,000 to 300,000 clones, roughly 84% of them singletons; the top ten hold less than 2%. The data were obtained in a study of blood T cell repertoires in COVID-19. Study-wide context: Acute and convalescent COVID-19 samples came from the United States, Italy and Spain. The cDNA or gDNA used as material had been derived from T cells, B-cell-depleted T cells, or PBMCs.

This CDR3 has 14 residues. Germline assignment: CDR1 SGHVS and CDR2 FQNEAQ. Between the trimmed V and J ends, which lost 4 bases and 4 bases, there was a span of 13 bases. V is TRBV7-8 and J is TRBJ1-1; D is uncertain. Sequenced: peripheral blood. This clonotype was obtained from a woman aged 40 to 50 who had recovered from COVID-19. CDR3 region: CASSSSSGSTEAFF. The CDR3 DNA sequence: TGTGCCAGCAGCTCATCCTCGGGGAGCACTGAAGCTTTCTTT.